This TCR beta chain originates from a study of shared clonotypes between healthy human individuals. Libraries were prepared by immunoSEQ multiplex PCR; TCRdb keeps only in-frame clonotypes and omits some of them. Among roughly 700,000 clones listed, around two thirds were seen once. From germline, CDR1 is MNHEY and CDR2 SVGAGI. The V gene lost 6 bases and the J gene lost 0 bases, with 6 bases spanning the gap. The CDR3 sequence is 12 residues long. Concerning this clone itself: Its antigen remains unknown.

Study-level results: Represented diversity (both genetic and exposure-history) was limited by the small number of donors.

This TCR was recovered from a woman in her twenties or thirties in good health. Sequenced input: memory CD4+ T cells sorted from blood. This sample's subset: CD45RA-negative fraction. The chain recombines TRBV6-5 with TRBJ2-7, with unresolved D. CDR3 coding DNA: TGTGCCAGCAGCGGGCCCTCCTACGAGCAGTACTTC. Its translation is CASSGPSYEQYF.